Below, 9 T cell receptor beta chains from the same sample are listed, as sequenced in a study of T-cell reconstitution after alpha-beta-depleted transplantation in children. Unique molecular identifiers were used to barcode this TCRbeta library. TCRdb reprocessed the PCR reads with MiXCR, giving one entry per CDR3 protein. Here the sample spans about 420,000 distinct CDR3 sequences, 15% to 20% being singletons. The sample was PBMCs, mostly from graft donor cells, taken 360 days after TCRalphabeta/CD19-depleted stem cell transplant. The receptors originated from a boy younger than two who had a stem cell transplant for Wiskott-Aldrich syndrome, so the T cells may come from the graft donor.

V usage is TRBV5-1 and J usage is TRBJ2-2; 9 positions match TRBD1. The ends lost 4 bases at V and 8 bases at J; junction bases unmatched: 12. CDR3 length equals 16 residues. Germline CDR1 reads SGHRS; CDR2 reads YFSETQ. The CDR3 reads CASSMRRGTGRGELFF. CDR3 DNA: TGCGCCAGCAGCATGCGACGGGGGACAGGGCGTGGGGAGCTGTTTTTT. Combining the CDR3 with reference TRBV5-1 and TRBJ2-2 gives the whole variable domain KAGVTQTPRYLIKTRGQQVTLSCSPISGHRSVSWYQQTPGQGLQFLFEYFSETQRNKGNFPGRFSGRQFSNSRSEMNVSTLELGDSALYLCASSMRRGTGRGELFFGEGSRLTVL.

This chain joins TRBV7-2 and TRBJ1-1; a weak D match, TRBD1 (6 bases). Germline V gene sequence: CDR1 SGHTA, CDR2 FQGNSA. This CDR3 contains 17 residues. The V gene lost 1 base and the J gene lost 0 bases, with 15 bases spanning the gap. Written as DNA, the CDR3 is TGTGCCAGCAGCTTAGGCAGATACCGACAGGTGAACACTGAAGCTTTCTTT. Translation: CASSLGRYRQVNTEAFF.

The V call is TRBV6-1, the J call TRBJ1-2; possible D gene TRBD1, 5 bases. This CDR3 is built from 15 residues. Germline CDR1 reads MNHNS; CDR2 reads SASEGT. Trimming shortened V by 2 bases and J by 3 bases, and 13 bases separated the two germline ends. The CDR3 loop is CASSEPGRTYYGYTF. The CDR3 DNA follows: TGTGCCAGCAGTGAACCGGGACGGACTTACTATGGCTACACCTTC.

The V call is TRBV12-3 or TRBV12-4, the J call TRBJ2-1; 7 nucleotides align to TRBD1. Trimming removed 7 bases from V and 15 bases from J; junction bases left unmatched: 12. This CDR3 has 12 amino acids. The DNA of the CDR3 is TGTGCCAGCACGGCCCGACAGGGACGTCCGTTCTTC. Translation gives CASTARQGRPFF.

Written as DNA, the CDR3 is TGTGCCAGCACCTTGGAGGGGTATTACAATGAGCAGTTCTTC. Its protein product is CASTLEGYYNEQFF. V gene TRBV12-3 or TRBV12-4 combines with J gene TRBJ2-1; the D gene is possibly TRBD2 (6 bases). The CDR3 totals 14 residues. V shed 7 bases and J shed 4 bases, with 14 bases lying between them.

This clonotype was counted many times. The V call is TRBV4-1, the J call TRBJ2-7, with 8 bases identical to TRBD1. Trimming at V came to 5 bases and at J to 3 bases, leaving 15 bases not matched to a gene. Germline values: CDR1 MGHRA, CDR2 YSYEKL. The CDR3 totals 17 residues. CDR3 sequence (DNA): TGCGCCAGCAGCAAATACTCCCATAGGACAGGGCGCTACGAGCAGTACTTC. It translates to CASSKYSHRTGRYEQYF.

This rearrangement joins TRBV7-2 to TRBJ2-7; the D is unclear. The CDR3 extends over 15 amino acids. With 1 base removed from V and 0 bases from J, the gap between germline ends came to 10 bases. Germline CDR1 and CDR2: SGHTA and FQGNSA. The CDR3 spells CASSLVWANSYEQYF. In DNA, the CDR3 is TGTGCCAGCAGCTTAGTGTGGGCAAACTCCTACGAGCAGTACTTC.

V gene TRBV20-1 combines with J gene TRBJ2-7; unclear D gene. Trimming removed 0 bases at V and 3 bases at J, with 18 bases between. Germline lookup yields CDR1 DFQATT and CDR2 SNEGSKA (reference sequence). The CDR3 has 16 residues. The CDR3, as DNA: TGCAGTGCTAGAGATCTCGACAAAACGTTTTTCTACGAGCAGTACTTC. It specifies CSARDLDKTFFYEQYF.

CDR3 sequence (DNA): TGTGCCAGCAGTTCTCACAGGGGGCCCTACGAGCAGTACTTC. It yields the protein CASSSHRGPYEQYF. The gene calls are TRBV12-3 or TRBV12-4 and TRBJ2-7; 9 positions match TRBD1. With V trimmed by 4 bases and J by 2 bases, 3 bases remained unmatched. CDR3 length equals 14 residues.